Listed below are T cell receptor beta chains from one sample, sequenced in a study of CD8+ T cells in alopecia areata. Repertoires were generated with immunoSEQ multiplex PCR, while TCRdb's copy carries only in-frame clones and drops some. This table has about 120,000 clones, 53% appearing once. The material was CD4+ T cells sorted from blood, obtained at week 4, from a patient treated with tofacitinib. The receptor set was obtained from a human donor with alopecia areata. Each CDR3 is given with its conserved first and last residue. The order of the fields is J gene, V gene, CDR3 protein.

>TRBJ2-1|TRBV5-1
CASSAVLAGPYNEQFF
>TRBJ1-1|TRBV29-1
CSVQRKLNTEAFF
>TRBJ1-2|TRBV20-1
CSVWLPGGYTF
>TRBJ1-2|TRBV5-1
CASSNSRDRGLVGYTF
>TRBJ2-1|TRBV30
CAWSVGASGRPNEQFF
>TRBJ2-7|TRBV5-1
CASRRDSGPYEQYF
>TRBJ1-1|TRBV11-2
CASSLGRSFRGVTEAFF
>TRBJ2-3|TRBV29-1
CSVEGRGGAGDTQYF
>TRBJ1-1|TRBV7-9
CASSLGYTRMVGMNTEAFF
>TRBJ1-2|TRBV5-4
CASSLWGAYGYTF
>TRBJ2-3|TRBV5-1
CASSLGLFKGSGGRTDTQYF
>TRBJ2-5|TRBV30
CAWSVPPETQYF
>TRBJ2-2|TRBV14
CASSLRRQGNVGELFF
>TRBJ2-1|TRBV7-9
CASRGLAVYEGFYNEQFF
>TRBJ2-3|TRBV9
CASNPSGVSTDTQYF
>TRBJ1-1|TRBV30
CAGVLNTEAFF
>TRBJ2-3|TRBV5-4
CASSYDRGITDTQYF
>TRBJ2-7|TRBV6-1
CASTPGVDYEQYF
>TRBJ2-2|TRBV11-2
CASSPGDRGLGGELFF
>TRBJ1-5|TRBV30
CAWSLRGGLPQHF
>TRBJ1-1|TRBV30
CAWNKVNTEAFF
>TRBJ2-1|TRBV2
CASSGTSGSSYNEQFF
>TRBJ1-2|TRBV10-3
CAISGTGRDGYTF
>TRBJ1-1|TRBV5-4
CASIPRERRANTEAFF
>TRBJ2-7|TRBV19
CASSPTEYEQYF
>TRBJ1-1|TRBV6-5
CASSYPRVKMNTEAFF
>TRBJ2-2|TRBV29-1
CSVGRGQTNTGELFF
>TRBJ2-1|TRBV15
CATSRGLGRERELMNEQFF